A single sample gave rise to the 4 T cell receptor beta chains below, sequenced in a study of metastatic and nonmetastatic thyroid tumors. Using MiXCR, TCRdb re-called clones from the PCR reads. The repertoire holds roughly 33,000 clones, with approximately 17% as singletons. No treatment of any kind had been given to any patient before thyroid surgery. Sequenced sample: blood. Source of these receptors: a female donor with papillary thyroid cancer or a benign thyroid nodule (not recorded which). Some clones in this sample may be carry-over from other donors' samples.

The CDR3 DNA follows: TGTGCCAGCAGATCTGACAAGAGTCAGCCCCAGCATTTT. Protein sequence: CASRSDKSQPQHF. The chain carries TRBV7-2 and TRBJ1-5; D gene uncertain. V gave up 6 bases and J gave up 6 bases, with 12 bases separating them. The CDR3 is 13 residues long. The germline V gene encodes CDR1 SGHTA and CDR2 FQGNSA.

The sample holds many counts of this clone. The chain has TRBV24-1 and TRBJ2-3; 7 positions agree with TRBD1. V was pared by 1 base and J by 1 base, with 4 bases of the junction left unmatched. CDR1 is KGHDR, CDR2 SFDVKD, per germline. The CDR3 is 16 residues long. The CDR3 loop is CATSDLMGTGTDTQYF. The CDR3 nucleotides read TGTGCCACCAGTGATTTAATGGGGACAGGCACAGATACGCAGTATTTT.

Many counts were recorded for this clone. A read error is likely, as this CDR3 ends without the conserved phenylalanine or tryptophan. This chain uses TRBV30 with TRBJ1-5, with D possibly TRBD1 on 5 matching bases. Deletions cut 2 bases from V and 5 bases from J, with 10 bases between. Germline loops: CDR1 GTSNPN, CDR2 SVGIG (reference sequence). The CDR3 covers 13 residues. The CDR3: CAWSMDTDQPQHL. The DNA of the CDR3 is TGTGCCTGGAGTATGGACACCGATCAGCCCCAGCATCTT.

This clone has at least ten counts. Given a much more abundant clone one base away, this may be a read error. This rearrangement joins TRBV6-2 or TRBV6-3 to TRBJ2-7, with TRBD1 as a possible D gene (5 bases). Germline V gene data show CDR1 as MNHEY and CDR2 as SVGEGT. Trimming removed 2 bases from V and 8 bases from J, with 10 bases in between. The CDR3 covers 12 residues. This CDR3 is CASSYARVKQYF. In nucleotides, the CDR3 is TGTGCCAGCAGTTACGCCAGGGTCAAGCAGTACTTC.